The 30 T cell receptor beta chains in this list originate from one sample, sequenced in a study of shared clonotypes between healthy human individuals. Sequenced by immunoSEQ multiplex PCR; TCRdb stores in-frame clones only, minus some. The data show around 700,000 clones, about 74% seen once. The sequencing sample was made of memory CD4+ T cells sorted from blood. Indicated subset: CD45RA-negative fraction. The receptors originated from a woman aged 25 to 39 in good health.

The J gene is TRBJ2-1, the V gene TRBV14; TRBD2 agrees at 7 bases. The CDR3 is 14 residues long. CDR1 and CDR2 (germline): SGHDN, FVKESK. The trim removed 9 bases at V and 4 bases at J, leaving 9 bases unmatched. CDR3 sequence reads: CASGRSGIYNEQFF. The CDR3 DNA reads TGTGCCAGTGGGAGGAGCGGGATTTACAATGAGCAGTTCTTC.

The CDR3 here is CASSVAGRLAGETQYF. DNA for the CDR3: TGTGCCAGCAGCGTAGCGGGCCGACTAGCGGGAGAGACCCAGTACTTC. This chain connects TRBV9 to TRBJ2-5, with 10 bases identical to TRBD2. CDR1 is SGDLS, CDR2 YYNGEE, per germline. V shed 0 bases and J 4 bases; nucleotides not matched to a gene: 6. CDR3 length: 16 residues.

The rearrangement links TRBV19 to TRBJ2-1; D is ambiguous. V lost 2 bases and J 3 bases, leaving 5 bases between the germline ends. Germline lookup yields CDR1 LNHDA and CDR2 SQIVND (reference sequence). This CDR3 comprises 13 residues. CDR3 sequence: CASSIKIYNEQFF. DNA for the CDR3: TGTGCCAGTAGTATAAAAATCTACAATGAGCAGTTCTTC.

This chain links TRBV2 with TRBJ1-1; the match to TRBD1 covers 9 bases. Germline CDR1 is SNHLY and CDR2 is FYNNEI. The CDR3 loop spans 17 amino acids. With 8 bases clipped from V and 4 bases from J, the junction kept 17 bases outside the gene matches. The CDR3 reads CASPKTGTGSLVTEAFF. CDR3 DNA: TGTGCCAGCCCTAAAACCGGGACAGGGTCGTTGGTCACTGAAGCTTTCTTT. Looking up the rest from reference TRBV2 and TRBJ1-1 gives the full variable domain: EPEVTQTPSHQVTQMGQEVILRCVPISNHLYFYWYRQILGQKVEFLVSFYNNEISEKSEIFDDQFSVERPDGSNFTLKIRSTKLEDSAMYFCASPKTGTGSLVTEAFFGQGTRLTVV.

This clone has a handful of counts. The gene calls are TRBV7-8 and TRBJ2-7, with TRBD2 identical over 14 bases. Germline loops: CDR1 SGHVS, CDR2 FQNEAQ. The CDR3 is 17 amino acids. The J segment lost 3 bases and the V segment lost 3 bases, leaving 7 bases of the junction unmatched. CDR3 in amino acids: CASSLTSGRGNSYEQYF. The CDR3 nucleotides are TGTGCCAGCAGCTTGACTAGCGGGAGGGGAAATAGCTACGAGCAGTACTTC.

The CDR3, as DNA: TGCGCCAGCAGCTTAGTAGCGGGAGGAGGGGATACGCAGTATTTT. It specifies CASSLVAGGGDTQYF. This chain links TRBV5-1 with TRBJ2-3; the match to TRBD2 covers 10 bases. Germline V gene data show CDR1 as SGHRS and CDR2 as YFSETQ. V was clipped by 2 bases and J by 6 bases; unmatched bases: 6. The length of the CDR3 is 15 residues.

The rearrangement uses TRBV28 and TRBJ2-2; D tentatively reads TRBD1 or TRBD2 (6 bases each). Germline V lookup: CDR1 MDHEN, CDR2 SYDVKM. The length of the CDR3 is 14 residues. Trimming removed 5 bases at V and 5 bases at J, with 12 bases between. CDR3 sequence reads: CASSLQGRTGELFF. The CDR3 DNA reads as TGTGCCAGCAGTCTCCAGGGGAGGACCGGGGAGCTGTTTTTT.

Details on this clone: Mismatch with germline at one junction end may stem from a read error. This chain joins TRBV5-3 and TRBJ2-3; D could derive from TRBD1 or TRBD2 (5 bases each). TRBV5-3 is an ORF for which the function is uncertain. This CDR3 has 15 amino acids. The DNA for the CDR3 is TGTGCCAGCAGCTTAGAGGGGTCTAGCACAGATACGCAGTATTTT. As protein: CASSLEGSSTDTQYF.

Comments on this clone: Since a much larger clone is just one base distant, this may be a read error. The chain couples TRBV2 to TRBJ2-6, with D hard to call. The CDR3 is 14 amino acids. Germline V CDR1 and CDR2: SNHLY, FYNNEI. The CDR3 here is CASNERAGANVLTF. The CDR3 DNA is TGTGCCAGCAATGAACGGGCTGGGGCCAACGTCCTGACTTTC.

Ten or more counts support this clone. The rearrangement links TRBV28 to TRBJ1-5; possible D gene TRBD1, 5 bases. The germline V gene has CDR1 MDHEN and CDR2 SYDVKM. This CDR3 has 17 residues. Trimming removed 2 bases from V and 2 bases from J, with 16 bases in between. The CDR3 protein is CASSLQTRVPGNQPQHF. CDR3 DNA sequence: TGTGCCAGCAGTTTACAGACCAGGGTTCCGGGCAATCAGCCCCAGCATTTT. The full variable domain, its missing parts supplied by reference TRBV28 and TRBJ1-5, is DVKVTQSSRYLVKRTGEKVFLECVQDMDHENMFWYRQDPGLGLRLIYFSYDVKMKEKGDIPEGYSVSREKKERFSLILESASTNQTSMYLCASSLQTRVPGNQPQHFGDGTRLSIL.

This clone was picked up a small number of times. The rearrangement uses TRBV7-9 and TRBJ2-1; D gene unclear. CDR1 and CDR2 (germline): SEHNR, FQNEAQ (reference sequence). V shed 4 bases and J shed 3 bases, with 10 bases lying between them. The CDR3 is 14 residues long. Written as DNA, the CDR3 is TGTGCCAGCAGCTCAGACATTAACTACAATGAGCAGTTCTTC. Amino acid sequence: CASSSDINYNEQFF.

V is TRBV25-1 and J is TRBJ2-1; weak D call: TRBD2 (5 bases). V was trimmed by 3 bases and J by 3 bases, leaving 18 bases between them. Per germline, CDR1 MGHDK and CDR2 SYGVNS. The CDR3 spans 17 residues. Here the CDR3 reads CASSDDGKESGYNEQFF. CDR3 nucleotides: TGTGCCAGCAGTGACGACGGGAAGGAGAGTGGCTACAATGAGCAGTTCTTC.

This clone was counted between two and nine times. The chain has TRBV7-3 and TRBJ2-2; unclear D gene. Germline loops: CDR1 SGHTA, CDR2 FQGTGA. The CDR3 is made up of 12 amino acids. The V gene lost 5 bases and the J gene lost 5 bases, with 6 bases spanning the gap. CDR3 sequence: CASSRYTGELFF. DNA of the CDR3: TGTGCCAGCAGCCGATATACCGGGGAGCTGTTTTTT.

This chain connects TRBV5-1 to TRBJ2-3, with D possibly called TRBD1 or TRBD2 (6 bases each). Germline values: CDR1 SGHRS, CDR2 YFSETQ. This CDR3 comprises 15 residues. V gave up 4 bases and J gave up 4 bases, with 16 bases separating them. This CDR3 is CASSRGAGDADTQYF. The CDR3 DNA follows: TGCGCCAGCAGCCGCGGGGCAGGGGACGCAGATACGCAGTATTTT.

This clone was seen only a few times. This sequence joins TRBV29-1 and TRBJ1-6; D gene uncertain. The germline CDR1 and CDR2 sequences are SQVTM and ANQGSEA. The CDR3 is 12 amino acids. The V and J ends lost 8 bases and 9 bases respectively, with 14 bases between them. CDR3 amino acids: CSLHGRRSPLHF. CDR3 nucleotide sequence: TGCAGCCTTCATGGCCGCCGTTCACCCCTCCACTTT.

A note on this clone: This specimen includes other DNA sequences encoding the same CDR3. The chain joins TRBV5-1 to TRBJ1-1, with D hard to call. V was pared by 4 bases and J by 1 base, with 11 bases between. The CDR3 contains 14 residues. The germline V gene has CDR1 SGHRS and CDR2 YFSETQ. The CDR3 DNA follows: TGCGCCAGCAGCCTCGGACCGGAGAACACTGAAGCTTTCTTT. Encoded protein: CASSLGPENTEAFF. Using reference TRBV5-1 and TRBJ1-1 for the parts outside the CDR3, the full variable domain is KAGVTQTPRYLIKTRGQQVTLSCSPISGHRSVSWYQQTPGQGLQFLFEYFSETQRNKGNFPGRFSGRQFSNSRSEMNVSTLELGDSALYLCASSLGPENTEAFFGQGTRLTVV.

The chain joins TRBV15 to TRBJ2-7, with 9 bases fitting TRBD2. The germline gives CDR1 LNHNV, CDR2 YYDKDF (reference sequence). The CDR3 covers 18 residues. The trim removed 5 bases at V and 2 bases at J, leaving 16 bases unmatched. CDR3: CATSDRVELAGPTYEQYF. Here the CDR3 DNA reads TGTGCCACCAGCGATCGGGTAGAGCTAGCGGGACCAACCTACGAGCAGTACTTC.

V and J are TRBV29-1 and TRBJ1-3; D gene ambiguous. The germline CDR1 and CDR2 sequences are SQVTM and ANQGSEA. CDR3 length equals 15 residues. With 5 bases removed from V and 0 bases from J, the gap between germline ends came to 14 bases. CDR3 nucleotide sequence: TGCAGCGTTACCCCTCTTGAGGGCTCTGGAAACACCATATATTTT. It yields the protein CSVTPLEGSGNTIYF.

The J gene is TRBJ2-5, the V gene TRBV7-2; D may correspond to TRBD1 or TRBD2 (5 bases each). The germline gives CDR1 SGHTA, CDR2 FQGNSA. The CDR3 has 17 residues. The ends were cut back, 5 bases at V and 2 bases at J, with 21 bases in the middle. CDR3 loop: CASSGRDGRRYQETQYF. DNA for the CDR3: TGTGCCAGCAGCGGCCGGGACGGCCGACGATATCAAGAGACCCAGTACTTC.

The V and J genes are TRBV7-3 and TRBJ2-5; a possible D gene is TRBD1 (5 bases). The V and J ends lost 1 base and 3 bases respectively, with 12 bases between them. The length of the CDR3 is 15 residues. The germline CDR1 and CDR2 sequences are SGHTA and FQGTGA. The CDR3 is CASSLRAGNEETQYF. The CDR3 DNA is TGTGCCAGCAGCTTAAGAGCAGGGAATGAAGAGACCCAGTACTTC.

Only a few counts were recorded for this clone. The chain couples TRBV28 to TRBJ2-2, with 10 bases matching TRBD1. The germline gives CDR1 MDHEN, CDR2 SYDVKM. V shed 0 bases, J shed 8 bases, and the junction held 3 bases outside the gene matches. This CDR3 is 15 amino acids long. Here the CDR3 reads CASSLWTGGIGELFF. The CDR3 coding sequence is TGTGCCAGCAGTTTATGGACAGGGGGCATTGGGGAGCTGTTTTTT.

This CDR3 is CASSLTGFEQYF. DNA for the CDR3: TGCGCCAGCAGTCTGACCGGGTTCGAGCAGTACTTC. The chain carries TRBV5-1 and TRBJ2-7; D is unclear. The CDR3 totals 12 residues. The V end was cut by 5 bases, the J end by 6 bases, with 12 bases between. Germline V gene lookup returns CDR1 SGHRS and CDR2 YFSETQ.

In DNA form, the CDR3 reads TGTGCCAGTAGTTTTCTAGCGGGAGGGACCGGGGAGCTGTTTTTT. It is translated as CASSFLAGGTGELFF. The chain is built from TRBV19 and TRBJ2-2, with 12 bases aligning to TRBD2. J gave up 5 bases and V 5 bases, and 3 bases lay outside the gene matches. CDR1 is LNHDA, CDR2 SQIVND, per germline (reference sequence). CDR3 length equals 15 residues.

This clone was counted at least ten times. V usage is TRBV4-2 and J usage is TRBJ2-3; 9 bases fit TRBD2. Looked up from germline, CDR1 is LGHNA and CDR2 is YNFKEQ. J gave up 6 bases and V 1 base, and 8 bases lay outside the gene matches. This CDR3 contains 16 residues. The CDR3 DNA is TGTGCCAGCAGCCAAGCAGGCGGGAGGGCGATGGATACGCAGTATTTT. Translated: CASSQAGGRAMDTQYF.

CDR3 nucleotide sequence: TGTGCCAGTACCTCGGGGTACCAAGAGACCCAGTACTTC. The encoded protein is CASTSGYQETQYF. The chain is built from TRBV19 and TRBJ2-5, with D possibly TRBD2 on 5 matching bases. The V gene lost 7 bases and the J gene lost 0 bases, with 9 bases spanning the gap. Germline values: CDR1 LNHDA, CDR2 SQIVND (reference sequence). The CDR3 consists of 13 residues.

The chain couples TRBV28 to TRBJ2-5, with 7 positions matching TRBD2. The J segment lost 5 bases and the V segment lost 2 bases, leaving 11 bases of the junction unmatched. Germline V lookup: CDR1 MDHEN, CDR2 SYDVKM. CDR3 length: 16 amino acids. The CDR3 is CASSLHVAGAGETQYF. For the CDR3, the DNA is TGTGCCAGCAGTTTACACGTGGCGGGAGCAGGTGAGACCCAGTACTTC.

V usage is TRBV7-2 and J usage is TRBJ2-2; D is ambiguous. CDR1 is SGHTA, CDR2 FQGNSA, per germline. This CDR3 has 15 amino acids. Trimming took off 1 base at V and 3 bases at J, with 9 bases between the two ends. The DNA for the CDR3 is TGTGCCAGCAGCTTAGTAGGCAAACACACCGGGGAGCTGTTTTTT. Translating gives CASSLVGKHTGELFF.

V is TRBV25-1 and J is TRBJ2-5; TRBD1 matches at 10 bases. V lost 2 bases and J lost 3; bases outside the gene matches: 6. Per germline, CDR1 MGHDK and CDR2 SYGVNS. The CDR3 consists of 16 residues. CDR3 coding DNA: TGTGCCAGCAGTGAACCGGGACAGGGGACTAAAGAGACCCAGTACTTC. Translated, it gives CASSEPGQGTKETQYF.

This clone has a single count. The chain uses TRBV18 and TRBJ2-5; 7 bases agree with TRBD2. The junction had 3 bases not matched to a gene; V was cut back by 1 base and J by 4 bases. This CDR3 spans 14 amino acids. CDR1 KGHSH and CDR2 LQKENI come from the germline V gene. In DNA, the CDR3 is TGTGCCAGCTCACCACGACGGGAGGCAGAGACCCAGTACTTC. Translated, it gives CASSPRREAETQYF.

The rearrangement uses TRBV30 and TRBJ1-2; D not resolved. V was shortened by 3 bases and J by 8 bases, with 16 bases between the two germline ends. Germline V CDR1 and CDR2: GTSNPN, SVGIG (reference sequence). This CDR3 has 13 residues. CDR3 region: CAWSLTSLGGYTF. The CDR3 nucleotides read TGTGCCTGGAGCCTGACCTCGTTGGGGGGCTACACCTTC.